A single T cell receptor (beta chain) is shown here with its context. Profiling relied on immunoSEQ multiplex PCR, and the TCRdb table lists in-frame clones only, not all of them. The repertoire consists of fewer than 200,000 clones, with 90% occurring once and the leading ten covering 1.4%. The V gene's germline CDR1 is SGDLS and CDR2 YYNGEE. There are 14 residues in the CDR3. Trimming stripped 1 base from V and 5 bases from J, with 9 bases between. This sample was taken from a study of control samples from healthy donors and cancer patients. Sequences were obtained from blood. The rearrangement joins TRBV9 to TRBJ2-2, with D perhaps TRBD2 (6 bases). This sequence originates from a woman aged 45-60 years in good health. In DNA, the CDR3 is TGTGCCAGCAGCGTATTGGCGGGGACCGGGGAGCTGTTTTTT. Amino acids: CASSVLAGTGELFF. The variable domain in full, completed from reference TRBV9 and TRBJ2-2, reads DSGVTQTPKHLITATGQRVTLRCSPRSGDLSVYWYQQSLDQGLQFLIQYYNGEERAKGNILERFSAQQFPDLHSELNLSSLELGDSALYFCASSVLAGTGELFFGEGSRLTVL.